Given below is one T cell receptor beta chain in context. This entry comes from a study of blood T cell repertoires in COVID-19. Study information: T cells, B-cell-depleted T cells, or PBMCs supplied cDNA or gDNA.

CDR3 length: 15 residues. The germline gives CDR1 SGHRS, CDR2 YFSETQ. Trimming removed 0 bases at V and 0 bases at J, with 8 bases between. Original analysis: Reference gene primer amplification yielded estimated nucleated cell counts. Measured with immunoSEQ multiplex PCR; TCRdb has only the in-frame clones, and not every one. V and J calls and clone size are given by that table; D and trimming were obtained from the DNA. This table holds 300,000 to 350,000 clones, about 90% found once. This sequence joins TRBV5-1 and TRBJ2-3; D unclear. Sample: PBMCs or T cells enriched from blood (not recorded which). The source is a woman aged 30 to 39 who had recovered from COVID-19. This CDR3 is CASSLVEKSTDTQYF. For the CDR3, the DNA is TGCGCCAGCAGCTTGGTGGAGAAGAGCACAGATACGCAGTATTTT.